These 9 T cell receptor beta chains were sequenced from one sample in a study of blood T cell repertoires in COVID-19. The method was immunoSEQ multiplex PCR; TCRdb's version includes in-frame clones alone and lacks a portion of them. The sample holds around 270,000 clones, approximately 86% seen once. Sequencing used peripheral blood. These receptor sequences come from a man aged 25 to 40 with active or convalescent COVID-19.

There are a few counts of this clone. The rearrangement joins TRBV6-5 to TRBJ2-5, with D possibly being TRBD2 (6 bases). CDR3 length: 14 amino acids. The germline V gene encodes CDR1 MNHEY and CDR2 SVGAGI. The V and J ends lost 11 bases and 4 bases respectively, with 20 bases between them. Here the CDR3 reads CAVAASGLRETQYF. The CDR3, as DNA: TGTGCCGTAGCGGCCAGCGGGTTGAGAGAGACCCAGTACTTC.

V is TRBV6-6 and J is TRBJ2-1; D gene ambiguous. V dropped 0 bases and J dropped 3 bases, with 6 bases sitting between them. This CDR3 spans 14 amino acids. Germline V gives CDR1 MNHNY, CDR2 SVGAGI (reference sequence). CDR3 nucleotide sequence: TGTGCCAGCAGTTACTCGGCAGGCTACAATGAGCAGTTCTTC. Protein: CASSYSAGYNEQFF.

The chain uses TRBV5-1 and TRBJ1-2; TRBD1 matches 7 bases. V trimming: 3 bases; J trimming: 6 bases; junction bases outside the gene matches: 8. Germline CDR1 and CDR2: SGHRS and YFSETQ. The CDR3 loop spans 14 amino acids. The CDR3 sequence is CASSSGTAVNGYTF. CDR3 DNA: TGCGCCAGCAGCTCAGGGACAGCGGTAAATGGCTACACCTTC.

The V call is TRBV11-2, the J call TRBJ2-3; D not resolved. CDR3 length equals 15 residues. The V end lost 0 bases, the J end lost 1 base, and 8 bases lay between the germline ends. Germline CDR1 SGHAT, CDR2 FQNNGV. The CDR3 DNA is TGTGCCAGCAGCTTAGATGGAGCTCGCACAGATACGCAGTATTTT. It codes for CASSLDGARTDTQYF.

The CDR3 nucleotides are TGTGCCAGTAGCCCCCGGACAGGGGGCCTACAGCCCCAGCATTTT. It specifies CASSPRTGGLQPQHF. The chain uses TRBV19 and TRBJ1-5; 11 bases fit TRBD1. The CDR3 length is 15 residues. J gave up 7 bases and V 6 bases, and 8 bases lay outside the gene matches. Germline V CDR1 and CDR2: LNHDA, SQIVND (reference sequence).

The V call is TRBV12-5, the J call TRBJ2-1; no firm D call. The CDR3 covers 16 residues. Germline V gene sequence: CDR1 LGHNT, CDR2 FRNRAP. V was shortened by 6 bases and J by 8 bases, with 23 bases between the two germline ends. As DNA, the CDR3 is TGTGCTAGTGGCCGGATTTGGCTGACTTCGGTCGATGAGCAGTTCTTC. This gives the protein CASGRIWLTSVDEQFF.

This clone has only one observation. The chain employs TRBV7-6 and TRBJ2-2, with D perhaps TRBD2 (5 bases). Trimming removed 5 bases at V and 3 bases at J, with 7 bases between. The CDR3 runs 13 residues. Germline CDR1 SGHVS, CDR2 FNYEAQ. CDR3 sequence reads: CASSRGYTGELFF. CDR3 coding DNA: TGTGCCAGCAGCCGAGGGTACACCGGGGAGCTGTTTTTT.

V and J are TRBV4-1 and TRBJ1-4; D might be TRBD1 (6 bases). The germline CDR1 and CDR2 sequences are MGHRA and YSYEKL. Trimming pared 6 bases from V and 8 bases from J, leaving 19 bases between. The CDR3 is made up of 15 amino acids. The CDR3: CASRQGGLGEEKLFF. The CDR3 DNA reads as TGCGCCAGCAGACAGGGAGGACTAGGCGAGGAAAAACTGTTTTTT.

The chain has TRBV13 and TRBJ2-3, with 13 bases lining up with TRBD2. Looked up from germline, CDR1 is PRHDT and CDR2 is FYEKMQ (reference sequence). Losses at the gene ends were 4 bases for V and 1 base for J; bases not matched to a gene: 8. The CDR3 sequence is 18 residues long. The CDR3 nucleotides read TGTGCCAGCAGCTCGCTGGGACTAGCGGGGAGCCGCACAGATACGCAGTATTTT. This codes for CASSSLGLAGSRTDTQYF.